Listed below are T cell receptor beta chains from one sample, sequenced in a study of beta chain features in type 1 diabetes. The assay was immunoSEQ multiplex PCR, and TCRdb's table has in-frame clones only and misses some. The data hold about 180,000 clones, with 10% to 15% observed a single time. The sample taken for sequencing was central memory CD4+ T cells from blood. The receptors stem from a young woman in good health. Both conserved end residues are part of each CDR3. The order of the fields is D gene, clone size, V gene, J gene, CDR3 length, CDR3 DNA, CDR3 protein. A D gene is named only where the DNA matches it firmly. Size is omitted from some rows. Given values are once, few, many or a class for expanded clones.

d_gene: .; abundance: few; v_gene: TRBV10-1; j_gene: TRBJ2-1; len: 16; CDR3nt: TGCGCCAGCAGTGATTACATCGCGGGGGCCGACAATGAGCAGTTCTTC; CDR3aa: CASSDYIAGADNEQFF
d_gene: TRBD2; abundance: .; v_gene: TRBV9; j_gene: TRBJ2-5; len: 15; CDR3nt: TGTGCCAGCAGGCCCACAGCGGGAGGTCAAGAGACCCAGTACTTC; CDR3aa: CASRPTAGGQETQYF
d_gene: .; abundance: few; v_gene: TRBV28; j_gene: TRBJ1-2; len: 15; CDR3nt: TGTGCCAGCAGAGAGGGTGCAGTGTGGGACTATGGCTACACCTTC; CDR3aa: CASREGAVWDYGYTF
d_gene: TRBD2; abundance: few; v_gene: TRBV7-2; j_gene: TRBJ2-7; len: 14; CDR3nt: TGTGCCAGCAGCCCTATAGCGGGAATATACGAGCAGTACTTC; CDR3aa: CASSPIAGIYEQYF
d_gene: .; abundance: .; v_gene: TRBV7-8; j_gene: TRBJ1-5; len: 17; CDR3nt: TGTGCCAGCAGCTTAAGGGGGGGGCGGGGTGACAATCAGCCCCAGCATTTT; CDR3aa: CASSLRGGRGDNQPQHF
d_gene: TRBD1; abundance: few; v_gene: TRBV6-1; j_gene: TRBJ1-1; len: 14; CDR3nt: TGTGCCAGCAGCTCCGGGACAGGGAGCACTGAAGCTTTCTTT; CDR3aa: CASSSGTGSTEAFF
d_gene: TRBD1; abundance: .; v_gene: TRBV7-9; j_gene: TRBJ1-4; len: 14; CDR3nt: TGTGCCAGCAGCTGGGACAGGGGAGGGGAAAAACTGTTTTTT; CDR3aa: CASSWDRGGEKLFF
d_gene: .; abundance: .; v_gene: TRBV5-1; j_gene: TRBJ1-2; len: 13; CDR3nt: TGCGCCAGCAGCTTGGACGCAGGGGACGGCTACACCTTC; CDR3aa: CASSLDAGDGYTF
d_gene: .; abundance: few; v_gene: TRBV9; j_gene: TRBJ2-5; len: 15; CDR3nt: TGTGCCAGCAGCGTAGACCTTCGGAGACAAGAGACCCAGTACTTC; CDR3aa: CASSVDLRRQETQYF
d_gene: .; abundance: .; v_gene: TRBV5-1; j_gene: TRBJ2-7; len: 15; CDR3nt: TGCGCCAGCGGAGGCGGGACGGCAATCTCCTACGAGCAGTACTTC; CDR3aa: CASGGGTAISYEQYF
d_gene: TRBD1; abundance: few; v_gene: TRBV25-1; j_gene: TRBJ2-7; len: 14; CDR3nt: TGTGCCAGCAGCCCAGTGACAGGGTTACGCGAGCAGTACTTC; CDR3aa: CASSPVTGLREQYF
d_gene: TRBD2; abundance: .; v_gene: TRBV7-2; j_gene: TRBJ2-3; len: 18; CDR3nt: TGTGCCAGCAGCTGGGGACTAGCGGGAGATTGGGGAAGTGATACGCAGTATTTT; CDR3aa: CASSWGLAGDWGSDTQYF
d_gene: .; abundance: .; v_gene: TRBV5-1; j_gene: TRBJ2-3; len: 13; CDR3nt: TGCGCCAGCAGCTTGGGGGACAAAGATACGCAGTATTTT; CDR3aa: CASSLGDKDTQYF
d_gene: TRBD1; abundance: many; v_gene: TRBV28; j_gene: TRBJ2-3; len: 18; CDR3nt: TGTGCCAGCGCGGACAGGGGGACTAGAGACCTTAAGGGAGATACGCAGTATTTT; CDR3aa: CASADRGTRDLKGDTQYF
d_gene: .; abundance: .; v_gene: TRBV15; j_gene: TRBJ2-5; len: 13; CDR3nt: TGTGCCACCAGCAGAGGTGCCTCCGGGACTTCAAACTTC; CDR3aa: CATSRGASGTSNF
d_gene: .; abundance: few; v_gene: TRBV9; j_gene: TRBJ2-1; len: 12; CDR3nt: TGTGCCAGCAGCCCCCTCGGGGATGAGCAGTTCTTC; CDR3aa: CASSPLGDEQFF
d_gene: TRBD2; abundance: .; v_gene: TRBV7-2; j_gene: TRBJ2-1; len: 17; CDR3nt: TGTGCCAGCAGCTTCACTTCGGGGGGGAGCTCCTACAATGAGCAGTTCTTC; CDR3aa: CASSFTSGGSSYNEQFF
d_gene: TRBD2; abundance: .; v_gene: TRBV11-3; j_gene: TRBJ2-7; len: 16; CDR3nt: TGTGCCAGCAGCCCCCCCGGGACTAGCGGGACAGGCGAGCAGTACTTC; CDR3aa: CASSPPGTSGTGEQYF
d_gene: TRBD2; abundance: few; v_gene: TRBV2; j_gene: TRBJ2-4; len: 14; CDR3nt: TGTGCCAGCAGTACGGGACTAGGGGGAAACATTCAGTACTTC; CDR3aa: CASSTGLGGNIQYF
d_gene: TRBD1; abundance: .; v_gene: TRBV2; j_gene: TRBJ2-1; len: 15; CDR3nt: TGTGCCAGCGCACGACAGGGAAGCTCCTACAATGAGCAGTTCTTC; CDR3aa: CASARQGSSYNEQFF
d_gene: TRBD1; abundance: few; v_gene: TRBV30; j_gene: TRBJ2-3; len: 18; CDR3nt: TGTGCCTGGAGTGACTACCGGGACAGGGGACGGGTGACAGATACGCAGTATTTT; CDR3aa: CAWSDYRDRGRVTDTQYF
d_gene: .; abundance: .; v_gene: TRBV14; j_gene: TRBJ1-2; len: 14; CDR3nt: TGTGCCAGCAGCCCCGACAGAATTTCCTATGGCTACACCTTC; CDR3aa: CASSPDRISYGYTF
d_gene: TRBD1; abundance: .; v_gene: TRBV13; j_gene: TRBJ1-1; len: 13; CDR3nt: TGTGCCAGCAGCCCCTGGGGGACAGGTGAAGCTTTCTTT; CDR3aa: CASSPWGTGEAFF
d_gene: .; abundance: few; v_gene: TRBV9; j_gene: TRBJ2-3; len: 16; CDR3nt: TGTGCCAGCAGCGTAGCGTTCAGCGGACCCACAGATACGCAGTATTTT; CDR3aa: CASSVAFSGPTDTQYF
d_gene: TRBD1; abundance: many; v_gene: TRBV30; j_gene: TRBJ1-2; len: 13; CDR3nt: TGTGCCTGGAGCGACAGGGGGACCCATGGCTACACCTTC; CDR3aa: CAWSDRGTHGYTF
d_gene: .; abundance: .; v_gene: TRBV5-4; j_gene: TRBJ2-6; len: 16; CDR3nt: TGTGCCAGCAGCTATGGAGGGGGCCTAGGGGCCAACGTCCTGACTTTC; CDR3aa: CASSYGGGLGANVLTF
d_gene: TRBD1; abundance: few; v_gene: TRBV28; j_gene: TRBJ1-5; len: 15; CDR3nt: TGTGCCAGCAGCCACACAGGGGCTCGAAATCAGCCCCAGCATTTT; CDR3aa: CASSHTGARNQPQHF
d_gene: TRBD2; abundance: few; v_gene: TRBV7-3; j_gene: TRBJ2-5; len: 15; CDR3nt: TGTGCCAGCAGCCCCCGGACTAGCGGGATGGAGACCCAGTACTTC; CDR3aa: CASSPRTSGMETQYF
d_gene: .; abundance: few; v_gene: TRBV7-9; j_gene: TRBJ1-1; len: 15; CDR3nt: TGTGCCAGCAGCTCCCTGTGGGGAGAGGACACTGAAGCTTTCTTT; CDR3aa: CASSSLWGEDTEAFF
d_gene: .; abundance: few; v_gene: TRBV13; j_gene: TRBJ2-3; len: 15; CDR3nt: TGTGCCAGCAGCCCAAAACTTGCGTACACAGATACGCAGTATTTT; CDR3aa: CASSPKLAYTDTQYF